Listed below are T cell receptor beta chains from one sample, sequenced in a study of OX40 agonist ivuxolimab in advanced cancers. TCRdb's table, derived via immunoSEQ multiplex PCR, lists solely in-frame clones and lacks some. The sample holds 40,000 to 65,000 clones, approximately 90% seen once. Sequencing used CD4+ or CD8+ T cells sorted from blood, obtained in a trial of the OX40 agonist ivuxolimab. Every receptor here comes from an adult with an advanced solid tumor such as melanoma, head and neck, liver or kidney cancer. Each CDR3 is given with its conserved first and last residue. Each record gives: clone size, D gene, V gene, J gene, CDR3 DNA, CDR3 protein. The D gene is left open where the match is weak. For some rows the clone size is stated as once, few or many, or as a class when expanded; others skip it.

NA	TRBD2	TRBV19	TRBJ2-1	TGTGCCAGTAGTACAGCGGGGTACTCCTACAATGAGCAGTTCTTC	CASSTAGYSYNEQFF
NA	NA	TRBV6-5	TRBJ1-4	TGTGCCAGCAGTTCTTCCGGGGGGGGGTATAATGAAAAACTGTTTTTT	CASSSSGGGYNEKLFF
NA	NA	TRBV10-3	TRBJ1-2	TGTGCCATCAGGCCCGGGACTGAAAACTATGGCTACACCTTC	CAIRPGTENYGYTF
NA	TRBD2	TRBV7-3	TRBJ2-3	TGTGCCAGCAGCTCAAGGACTAGCGGGATAGATACGCAGTATTTT	CASSSRTSGIDTQYF
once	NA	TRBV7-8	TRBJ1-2	TGTGCCAGCAGCTCCGAGGCGCGGGGGGCTGGAGGCTACACCTTC	CASSSEARGAGGYTF
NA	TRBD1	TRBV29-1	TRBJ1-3	TGCAGCGCAATATTCGGGACAGGTATCTCTGGAAACACCATATATTTT	CSAIFGTGISGNTIYF
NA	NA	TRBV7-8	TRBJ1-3	TGTGCCAGCAGCTTAGTGGCCTCCGGCCGGGGAAACACCATATATTTT	CASSLVASGRGNTIYF
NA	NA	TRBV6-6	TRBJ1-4	TGTGCCAGCAGCCGACTCAGTGAAAAACTGTTTTTT	CASSRLSEKLFF
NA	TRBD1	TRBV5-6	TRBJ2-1	TGTGCCAGCAGCCCCATTACGGGACAGCCCAATGAGCAGTTCTTC	CASSPITGQPNEQFF
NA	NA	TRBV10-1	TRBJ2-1	TGCGCCAGGGGGGGAGGGGGGAACACCTACAATGAGCAGTTCTTC	CARGGGGNTYNEQFF
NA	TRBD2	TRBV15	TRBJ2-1	TGTGCCACCAGCAGAGATAGGGGACTAACTTACAATGAGCAGTTCTTC	CATSRDRGLTYNEQFF
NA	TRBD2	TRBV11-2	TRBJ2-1	TGTGCCAGCAGCTTAGATCTGGTAGCGGGACCCTACAATGAGCAGTTCTTC	CASSLDLVAGPYNEQFF
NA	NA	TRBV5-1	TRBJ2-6	TGCGCCAGCAGCTTGCAGGTGGGAGCAGGTGGGGCCAACGTCCTGACTTTC	CASSLQVGAGGANVLTF
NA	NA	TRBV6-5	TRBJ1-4	TGTGCCAGCACCCGAGGGAGAGGAGGTGAAAAACTGTTTTTT	CASTRGRGGEKLFF
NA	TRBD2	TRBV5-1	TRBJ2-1	TGCGCCAGCAGCATACTCCCCCTAGCGGGGGACAATGAGCAGTTCTTC	CASSILPLAGDNEQFF
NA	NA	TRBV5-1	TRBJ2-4	TGCGCCAGCAGCTTGGATTTAGCCAAAAACATTCAGTACTTC	CASSLDLAKNIQYF
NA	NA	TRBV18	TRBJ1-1	TGTGCCAGCTCCAAAGGGCCCGGGGGCACTGAAGCTTTCTTT	CASSKGPGGTEAFF
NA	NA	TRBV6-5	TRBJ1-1	TGTGCCAGCAGTTACTCTGGGGGCGTAGCTTTCTTT	CASSYSGGVAFF
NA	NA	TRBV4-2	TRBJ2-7	TGTGCCAGCAGCCAAGAAGCGTTTAGCTCCTACGAGCAGTACTTC	CASSQEAFSSYEQYF
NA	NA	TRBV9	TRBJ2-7	TGTGCCAGCAGCGGGACCGGGGCCTACGAGCAGTACTTC	CASSGTGAYEQYF
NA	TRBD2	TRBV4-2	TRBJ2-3	TGTGCCAGCAGCCAAGAGGTGGCGGGAGCGCAGTATTTT	CASSQEVAGAQYF
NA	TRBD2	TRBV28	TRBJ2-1	TGTGCCAGCAAGGGGACTAGCGGGAGTATAGCCTACAATGAGCAGTTCTTC	CASKGTSGSIAYNEQFF
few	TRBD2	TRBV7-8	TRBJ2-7	TGTGCCAGCAGCTTAGCGCCTAGCGGAGCTTACGAGCAGTACTTC	CASSLAPSGAYEQYF
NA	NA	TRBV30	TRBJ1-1	TGTGCCTGGAGTCTCCAACTCAGGGCAGAAGCTTTCTTT	CAWSLQLRAEAFF
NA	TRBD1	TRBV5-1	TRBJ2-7	TGCGCCAGCAGCGAAACCGGGACAGCGACCTACGAGCAGTACTTC	CASSETGTATYEQYF
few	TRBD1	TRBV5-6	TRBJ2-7	TGTGCCAGCAGCCCCGAGGGGGCCGAGCAGTACTTC	CASSPEGAEQYF
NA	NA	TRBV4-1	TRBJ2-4	TGCGCCAGCAGCCACGGAAGGGGAGGGTCAGGGGACATTCAGTACTTC	CASSHGRGGSGDIQYF
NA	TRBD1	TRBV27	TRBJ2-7	TGTGCCAGCAGCCTTATCGGGGACAGGGCCTACGAGCAGTACTTC	CASSLIGDRAYEQYF
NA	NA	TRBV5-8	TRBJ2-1	TGTGCCAGCAGCTTGGCCCCCGGGAGCAATGAGCAGTTCTTC	CASSLAPGSNEQFF
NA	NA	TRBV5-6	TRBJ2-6	TGTGCCAGCAGCAACCAGGGTTGGTTTGGGGCCAACGTCCTGACTTTC	CASSNQGWFGANVLTF
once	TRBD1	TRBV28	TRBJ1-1	TGTGCCAGCAGTTCCGGGACAGGGGGCCACACTGAAGCTTTCTTT	CASSSGTGGHTEAFF
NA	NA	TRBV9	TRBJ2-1	TGTGCCAGCAGCGTACGAACGAACGGGGGTGAGCAGTTCTTC	CASSVRTNGGEQFF
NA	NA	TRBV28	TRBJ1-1	TGTGCCAGCAGTATCTCGACCAGGAGGAGTACTGAAGCTTTCTTT	CASSISTRRSTEAFF
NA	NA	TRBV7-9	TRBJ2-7	TGTGCCAGCAGCACCACCGGGGCTAGGCAGTACTTC	CASSTTGARQYF
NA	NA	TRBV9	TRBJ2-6	TGTGCCAGCAGCGTAGCGGTCGAATCCTCTGGGGCCAACGTCCTGACTTTC	CASSVAVESSGANVLTF
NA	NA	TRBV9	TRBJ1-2	TGTGCCAGCAGCCTCACCGGGGGAAACTATGGCTACACCTTC	CASSLTGGNYGYTF
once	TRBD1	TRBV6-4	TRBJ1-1	TGTGCCAGCTCCAGGACAGGGCAAACTGAAGCTTTCTTT	CASSRTGQTEAFF
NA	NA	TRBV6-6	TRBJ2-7	TGTGCCACCGCGGGCCCCGGGTACGAGCAGTACTTC	CATAGPGYEQYF
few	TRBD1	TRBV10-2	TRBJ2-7	TGCGCCACCAGCACGGGACAGGGGGTCCACGAGCAGTACTTC	CATSTGQGVHEQYF
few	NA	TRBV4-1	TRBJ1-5	TGCGCCAGCAGCCAAGTCGCGGAGTACAATCAGCCCCAGCATTTT	CASSQVAEYNQPQHF
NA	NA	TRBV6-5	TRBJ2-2	TGTGCCAGCAGTGACTCCAGCACCGGGGAGCTGTTTTTT	CASSDSSTGELFF
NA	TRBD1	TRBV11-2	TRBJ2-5	TGTGCCAGCAGCTCGAGACCGGGACAGGGAGGGGAGACCCAGTACTTC	CASSSRPGQGGETQYF
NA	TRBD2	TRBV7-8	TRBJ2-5	TGTGCCAGCAGCTTAGCGCAGCGGGGGCGAGAGACCCAGTACTTC	CASSLAQRGRETQYF
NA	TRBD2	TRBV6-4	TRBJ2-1	TGTGCCAGCAGCGACGGGACTAGCGGGATTATCCGTCAGTTCTTC	CASSDGTSGIIRQFF
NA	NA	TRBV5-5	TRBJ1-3	TGTGCCAGCAGCTTGGAGCTCCTCTCTGGAAACACCATATATTTT	CASSLELLSGNTIYF
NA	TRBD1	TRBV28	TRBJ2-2	TGTGCCAGCAGTTCACCGGGACAGATCAACACCGGGGAGCTGTTTTTT	CASSSPGQINTGELFF
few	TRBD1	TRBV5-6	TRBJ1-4	TGTGCCAGCAGCGAGACAGGGCCTGGAAAACTGTTTTTT	CASSETGPGKLFF
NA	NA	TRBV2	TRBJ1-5	TGTGCCAGCAGTGGGGGCAGCAATCAGCCCCAGCATTTT	CASSGGSNQPQHF
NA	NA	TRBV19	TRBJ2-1	TGTGCCAGTAGTCTTCGAAATGAGCAGTTCTTC	CASSLRNEQFF
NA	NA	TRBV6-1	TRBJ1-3	TGTGCCCTAGCGGGGAACAGGGAAGGAAACACCATATATTTT	CALAGNREGNTIYF
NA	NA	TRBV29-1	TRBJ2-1	TGCAGTGGGGGGGCCCACAATGAGCAGTTCTTC	CSGGAHNEQFF
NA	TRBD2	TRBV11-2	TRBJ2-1	TGTGCCAGCAGACTCGGACTAGCGGGGGGGGACAATGAGCAGTTCTTC	CASRLGLAGGDNEQFF
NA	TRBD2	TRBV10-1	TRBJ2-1	TGCGCCAGCAGTGTAGCGGGGGGAAGGGAGCAGTTCTTC	CASSVAGGREQFF
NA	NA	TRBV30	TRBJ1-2	TGTGCCTGGGGACTCTCGGGCTACACCTTC	CAWGLSGYTF
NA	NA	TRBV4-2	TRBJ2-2	TGTGCCAGCAGCCAGTACTCCGGGGAGCTGTTTTTT	CASSQYSGELFF
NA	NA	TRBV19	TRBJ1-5	TGTGCCAGTAGTATAGGTATCCCTTTTACATCCCAGCATTTT	CASSIGIPFTSQHF